This is a list of T cell receptor beta chains from one sample in a study of cytotoxic CD8 clonotypes in ibrutinib-treated CLL. Here immunoSEQ multiplex PCR was the method, and the copy in TCRdb shows in-frame clones only, minus some. The table has roughly 190,000 clones, around 72% seen once. The specimen comprised PBMCs, sampled after 24 months of ibrutinib treatment. Every receptor here comes from a human donor with chronic lymphocytic leukemia. Each CDR3 is given with its conserved first and last residue. D genes are given only for firm matches. Clone sizes are given selectively: once, few, many, or a class where the clone is expanded.

v_call	j_call	clone_size	d_call	cdr3_aa	cdr3_nt
TRBV4-3	TRBJ2-1	few	-	CASSQTQLEGVPYNEQFF	TGCGCCAGCAGCCAGACCCAGTTGGAGGGAGTACCCTACAATGAGCAGTTCTTC
TRBV6-1	TRBJ2-2	-	-	CASSWGLGTGELFF	TGTGCCAGCAGTTGGGGGCTCGGCACCGGGGAGCTGTTTTTT
TRBV27	TRBJ1-5	few	-	CASSLLSSGSNQPQHF	TGTGCCAGCAGTTTATTATCCAGTGGAAGCAATCAGCCCCAGCATTTT
TRBV7-6	TRBJ2-5	-	-	CASSLTRLGQETQYF	TGTGCCAGCAGCTTGACTAGACTGGGCCAAGAGACCCAGTACTTC
TRBV9	TRBJ2-7	-	TRBD2	CASSPGLASYEQYF	TGTGCCAGCAGCCCGGGACTAGCGAGCTACGAGCAGTACTTC
TRBV27	TRBJ2-7	-	TRBD2	CASSPQGLADYEQYF	TGTGCCAGCAGTCCGCAGGGACTAGCCGACTACGAGCAGTACTTC
TRBV9	TRBJ2-1	-	-	CASSAGVEQFF	TGTGCCAGCAGCGCCGGGGTGGAGCAGTTCTTC
TRBV7-6	TRBJ2-5	once	-	CASSLGLETQYF	TGTGCCAGCAGCTTAGGGCTAGAGACCCAGTACTTC
TRBV25-1	TRBJ2-2	-	-	CASSEGIAYGELFF	TGTGCCAGCAGTGAAGGCATAGCGTACGGGGAGCTGTTTTTT
TRBV7-3	TRBJ2-7	-	TRBD2	CASSLTSGRAAVYEQYF	TGTGCCAGCAGCCTGACTAGCGGGAGGGCCGCGGTCTACGAGCAGTACTTC
TRBV9	TRBJ2-5	-	-	CASSVWAEETQYF	TGTGCCAGCAGCGTATGGGCCGAGGAGACCCAGTACTTC
TRBV11-2	TRBJ1-2	-	-	CASTPGGRNYFGYTF	TGTGCCAGCACCCCCGGAGGCCGAAACTATTTCGGCTACACCTTC
TRBV4-1	TRBJ2-7	-	-	CASSHLRVEEQYF	TGCGCCAGCAGCCATTTACGGGTGGAGGAGCAGTACTTC
TRBV29-1	TRBJ2-5	-	TRBD2	CSVEGSSGRAGETQYF	TGCAGCGTTGAAGGATCAAGCGGGAGGGCCGGGGAGACCCAGTACTTC
TRBV7-2	TRBJ2-3	-	TRBD2	CASSLRTSGSLVSTDTQYF	TGTGCCAGCAGCCTACGGACTAGCGGGAGTTTGGTGAGCACAGATACGCAGTATTTT
TRBV2	TRBJ1-5	-	-	CASSGGGNQPQHF	TGTGCCAGCAGTGGAGGGGGCAATCAGCCCCAGCATTTT
TRBV15	TRBJ2-1	-	-	CATSRALVGSYNEQFF	TGTGCCACCAGCAGAGCGCTGGTGGGGTCCTACAATGAGCAGTTCTTC
TRBV10-2	TRBJ2-7	-	-	CASSDPPGPTSLEQYF	TGCGCCAGCAGTGATCCTCCGGGACCCACGTCGCTCGAGCAGTACTTC
TRBV9	TRBJ2-7	-	-	CASSVAVGEQYF	TGTGCCAGCAGCGTAGCGGTGGGGGAGCAGTACTTC
TRBV28	TRBJ1-2	-	-	CASSSSIRASGYGYTF	TGTGCCAGCAGTTCCTCGATCAGGGCTTCAGGGTATGGCTACACCTTC
TRBV5-1	TRBJ1-1	-	-	CASSYGTYMNTEAFF	TGCGCCAGCAGCTACGGGACATACATGAACACTGAAGCTTTCTTT
TRBV4-2	TRBJ2-3	-	-	CASSQERGPTDTQYF	TGTGCCAGCAGCCAAGAACGGGGCCCCACAGATACGCAGTATTTT
TRBV4-2	TRBJ2-2	once	TRBD1	CASSQPGQGIAGELFF	TGTGCCAGCAGCCAGCCGGGACAGGGGATTGCCGGGGAGCTGTTTTTT
TRBV4-3	TRBJ2-1	-	TRBD2	CASSQRLAGVSYNEQFF	TGCGCCAGCAGCCAACGACTAGCGGGAGTATCCTACAATGAGCAGTTCTTC
TRBV30	TRBJ1-1	-	TRBD1	CAWSGTGWKTEAFF	TGTGCCTGGAGTGGGACAGGGTGGAAGACTGAAGCTTTCTTT
TRBV7-2	TRBJ2-5	-	TRBD2	CASSLVGTSGSLGYF	TGTGCCAGCAGCTTAGTTGGGACTAGCGGGAGTTTAGGGTACTTC
TRBV7-9	TRBJ2-7	-	TRBD1	CASSPPTGKSYEQYF	TGTGCCAGCAGCCCTCCGACAGGGAAATCCTACGAGCAGTACTTC
TRBV7-8	TRBJ2-5	-	-	CASSLSPRETQYF	TGTGCCAGCAGCTTAAGTCCAAGGGAGACCCAGTACTTC
TRBV7-8	TRBJ2-2	-	-	CASSLSLTGGELFF	TGTGCCAGCAGCTTAAGCCTAACGGGCGGGGAGCTGTTTTTT
TRBV9	TRBJ2-2	-	-	CASSVVEGGELFF	TGTGCCAGCAGCGTAGTGGAAGGAGGGGAGCTGTTTTTT
TRBV2	TRBJ1-1	-	TRBD1	CASSLQGAGEAFF	TGTGCCAGCAGTTTACAGGGGGCTGGTGAAGCTTTCTTT
TRBV9	TRBJ2-1	once	TRBD1	CASSVEGASGNEQFF	TGTGCCAGCAGCGTAGAGGGGGCTTCGGGGAATGAGCAGTTCTTC
TRBV4-1	TRBJ2-6	-	TRBD2	CASKQLAVVSSGANVLTF	TGCGCCAGCAAACAGCTAGCGGTCGTGAGCTCTGGGGCCAACGTCCTGACTTTC
TRBV5-1	TRBJ2-7	once	TRBD2	CASSLALAGKEQYF	TGCGCCAGCAGCTTGGCCCTAGCGGGAAAAGAACAGTACTTC
TRBV25-1	TRBJ2-4	-	TRBD1	CASSGTGGAAKNIQYF	TGTGCCAGCAGTGGGACAGGGGGCGCCGCCAAAAACATTCAGTACTTC
TRBV5-6	TRBJ2-6	-	-	CASNPGQAGANVLTF	TGTGCCAGCAACCCGGGGCAGGCTGGGGCCAACGTCCTGACTTTC
TRBV5-6	TRBJ2-7	-	TRBD2	CASSLTSGFGEQYF	TGTGCCAGCAGCTTGACTAGCGGTTTTGGGGAGCAGTACTTC
TRBV27	TRBJ2-2	-	-	CASSLGGPGELFF	TGTGCCAGCAGTTTAGGGGGGCCCGGGGAGCTGTTTTTT
TRBV11-1	TRBJ2-3	-	-	CASSFNTDTQYF	TGTGCCAGCAGCTTTAACACAGATACGCAGTATTTT
TRBV28	TRBJ1-2	-	-	CASSLPGVRGYGYTF	TGTGCCAGCAGTTTACCTGGAGTTCGTGGCTATGGCTACACCTTC
TRBV13	TRBJ2-2	-	-	CASSLVLGELFF	TGTGCCAGCAGCTTAGTCTTGGGGGAGCTGTTTTTT